Presented here are 8 T cell receptor beta chains from one specimen sequenced in a study of Ad26.COV2.S vaccination and SARS-CoV-2 variants. TCRdb's copy holds only in-frame clones and misses some; the assay was immunoSEQ multiplex PCR. The sample consists of roughly 330,000 clones, 85% to 90% of them appearing once. Treatment defined: 15 to 20 received Ad26.COV2.S at low or high dose, single or two shots; 5 received placebo; per-sample allocation not given. At day 63 after the first vaccine or placebo injection, samples were drawn. The specimen comprised peripheral blood, sampled in a trial of Ad26.COV2.S vaccine versus placebo. The receptors shown here come from a person aged 18-65 years who received the Ad26.COV2.S COVID-19 vaccine or a placebo.

This clone has only one observation. The V and J genes are TRBV5-5 and TRBJ2-5; 7 nucleotides line up with TRBD1. The J segment lost 7 bases and the V segment lost 2 bases, leaving 11 bases of the junction unmatched. This CDR3 has 15 amino acids. The germline V gene encodes CDR1 SGHKS and CDR2 YYEKEE (reference sequence). This CDR3 reads CASSLDRDVYATQYF. The CDR3 nucleotides read TGTGCCAGCAGCTTAGACAGGGATGTTTATGCGACCCAGTACTTC.

The chain couples TRBV19 to TRBJ1-2; D is unclear. CDR3 length equals 11 residues. CDR1 is LNHDA, CDR2 SQIVND, per germline (reference sequence). V was clipped by 8 bases and J by 4 bases, with 8 bases between them. CDR3 nucleotide sequence: TGTGCCAGTCTGGACGGCTATGGCTACACCTTC. As protein: CASLDGYGYTF.

CDR3 loop: CASSPVGQVHTGELFF. The CDR3 nucleotides are TGTGCCAGCTCCCCCGTTGGACAGGTCCACACCGGGGAGCTGTTTTTT. The chain employs TRBV18 and TRBJ2-2; 7 nucleotides match TRBD1. Germline lookup yields CDR1 KGHSH and CDR2 LQKENI. Trimming at V came to 6 bases and at J to 3 bases, leaving 10 bases not matched to a gene. The CDR3 contains 16 residues.

CDR3 sequence reads: CASGDGVSEAFF. CDR3 nucleotides: TGTGCCAGCGGGGATGGAGTTAGCGAAGCTTTCTTT. This sequence joins TRBV7-3 and TRBJ1-1; D remains ambiguous. The CDR3 length is 12 residues. The V gene lost 8 bases and the J gene lost 8 bases, with 15 bases spanning the gap. CDR1 is SGHTA, CDR2 FQGTGA, per germline.

The genes are TRBV29-1 and TRBJ1-1; D unclear. The CDR3 totals 14 residues. Trimming cost V 7 bases and J 0 bases, with 15 bases left between them. Germline V CDR1 and CDR2: SQVTM, ANQGSEA. The DNA for the CDR3 is TGCAGCGCCGCGTACAATAGCATGAACACTGAAGCTTTCTTT. Protein sequence: CSAAYNSMNTEAFF.

This rearrangement joins TRBV5-8 to TRBJ1-2, with 9 bases that match TRBD1. CDR3 length: 15 amino acids. CDR1 is SGHTS and CDR2 is YDEGEE in the germline V gene. The V and J ends lost 3 bases and 5 bases, in that order; junction bases with no gene match: 8. CDR3 loop: CASSSTGTGNYGYTF. The CDR3 nucleotides are TGTGCCAGCAGCTCCACCGGGACAGGGAATTATGGCTACACCTTC.

This chain uses TRBV2 with TRBJ2-7, with TRBD1 matching 7 bases. The CDR3 runs to 14 residues. Germline trimming cut 7 bases from V and 6 bases from J; bases unmatched to any gene: 12. In germline, CDR1 is SNHLY, CDR2 FYNNEI. The CDR3, as DNA: TGTGCCAGCACCCGACAGGGAGAATCTTCCGAGCAGTACTTC. Its protein is CASTRQGESSEQYF.

This clone was picked up a small number of times. The V gene is TRBV7-2, the J gene TRBJ2-7; D is perhaps TRBD1 or TRBD2 (5 bases each). Trimming took 6 bases from V and 0 from J, leaving 9 bases between them. This CDR3 spans 13 amino acids. The germline gives CDR1 SGHTA, CDR2 FQGNSA. The CDR3 DNA is TGTGCCAGCAGGGCAGGGAGCTCCTACGAGCAGTACTTC. Translated, it gives CASRAGSSYEQYF.